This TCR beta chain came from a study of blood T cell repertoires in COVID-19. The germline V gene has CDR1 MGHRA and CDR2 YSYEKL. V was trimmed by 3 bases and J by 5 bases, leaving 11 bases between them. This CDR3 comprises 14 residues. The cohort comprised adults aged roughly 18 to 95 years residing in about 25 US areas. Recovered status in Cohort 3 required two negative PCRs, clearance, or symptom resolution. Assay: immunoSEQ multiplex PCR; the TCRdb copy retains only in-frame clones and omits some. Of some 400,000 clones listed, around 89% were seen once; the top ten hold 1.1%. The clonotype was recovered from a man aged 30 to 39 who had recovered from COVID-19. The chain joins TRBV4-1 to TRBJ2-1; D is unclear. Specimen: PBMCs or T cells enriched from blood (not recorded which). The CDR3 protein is CASSHIGQDNEQFF. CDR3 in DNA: TGCGCCAGCAGCCATATCGGCCAGGACAATGAGCAGTTCTTC.